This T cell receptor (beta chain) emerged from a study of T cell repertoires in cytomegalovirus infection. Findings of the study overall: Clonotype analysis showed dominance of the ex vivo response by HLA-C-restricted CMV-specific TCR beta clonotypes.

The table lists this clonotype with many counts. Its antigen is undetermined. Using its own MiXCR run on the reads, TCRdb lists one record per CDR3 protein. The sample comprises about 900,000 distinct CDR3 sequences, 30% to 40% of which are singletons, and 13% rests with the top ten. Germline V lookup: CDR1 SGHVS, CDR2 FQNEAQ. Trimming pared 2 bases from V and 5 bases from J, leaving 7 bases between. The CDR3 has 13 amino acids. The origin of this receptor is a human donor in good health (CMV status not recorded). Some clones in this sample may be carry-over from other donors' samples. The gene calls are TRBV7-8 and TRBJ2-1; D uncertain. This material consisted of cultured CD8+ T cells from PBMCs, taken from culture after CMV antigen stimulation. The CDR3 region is CASSLRLHNEQFF. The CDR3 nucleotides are TGTGCCAGCAGCTTACGTCTGCACAATGAGCAGTTCTTC.